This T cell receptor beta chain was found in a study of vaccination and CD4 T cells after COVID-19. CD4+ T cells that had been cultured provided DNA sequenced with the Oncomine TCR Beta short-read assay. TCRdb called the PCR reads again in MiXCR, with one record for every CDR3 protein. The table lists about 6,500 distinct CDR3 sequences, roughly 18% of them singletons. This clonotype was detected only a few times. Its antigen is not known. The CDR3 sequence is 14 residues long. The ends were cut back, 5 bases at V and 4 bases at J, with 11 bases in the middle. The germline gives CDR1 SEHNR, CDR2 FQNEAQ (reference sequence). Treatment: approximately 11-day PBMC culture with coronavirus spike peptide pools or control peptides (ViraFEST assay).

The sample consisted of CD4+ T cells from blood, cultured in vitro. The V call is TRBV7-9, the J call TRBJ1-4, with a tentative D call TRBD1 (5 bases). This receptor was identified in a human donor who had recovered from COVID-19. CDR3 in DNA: TGTGCCAGCAGCCGGGGCACACGTAATGAAAAACTGTTTTTT. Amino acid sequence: CASSRGTRNEKLFF.